A selection of T cell receptor beta chains follows, all from one sample in a study of sequential checkpoint blockade in melanoma. Clones were read by immunoSEQ multiplex PCR, and TCRdb kept only the in-frame ones, dropping some. The sample carries some 18,000 clones, roughly 28% recorded once. The specimen was tumor tissue (inferred from file names), collected from a patient given nivolumab and ipilimumab in sequence. The receptor source for this set is a human donor with melanoma. CDR3s include the opening cysteine and the closing phenylalanine or tryptophan. D genes are given only for firm matches. Expanded clones get a size class; other rows say once, few or many, or leave the size out.

cdr3_aa	cdr3_nt	clone_size	v_call	d_call	j_call
CSVVTGGRAEAFF	TGCAGCGTTGTCACAGGGGGCAGGGCTGAAGCTTTCTTT	few	TRBV29-1	TRBD1	TRBJ1-1
CASSPGAFSYNEQFF	TGTGCCAGTAGCCCGGGAGCTTTCTCCTACAATGAGCAGTTCTTC	NA	TRBV19	NA	TRBJ2-1
CASSPIPQGGNSPLHF	TGTGCCAGCTCACCAATTCCCCAAGGAGGTAATTCACCCCTCCACTTT	NA	TRBV18	NA	TRBJ1-6
CASTWRQRLNTEAFF	TGTGCCAGCACCTGGAGACAGCGATTAAACACTGAAGCTTTCTTT	NA	TRBV6-8	NA	TRBJ1-1
CASSQDSPSGTETQYF	TGCGCCAGCAGCCAAGATTCCCCTAGCGGGACCGAGACCCAGTACTTC	NA	TRBV4-1	TRBD2	TRBJ2-5
CASSGSLAGTDTQYF	TGTGCCAGCAGTGGATCCCTAGCGGGCACAGATACGCAGTATTTT	NA	TRBV6-8	TRBD2	TRBJ2-3
CATSKGQGVSDTQYF	TGTGCCACCAGCAAAGGACAGGGTGTATCAGATACGCAGTATTTT	NA	TRBV15	TRBD1	TRBJ2-3
CAITGTEGAYEQYF	TGTGCCATCACCGGGACAGAAGGGGCCTACGAGCAGTACTTC	NA	TRBV6-8	TRBD1	TRBJ2-7
CASSLGGYGQPQHF	TGTGCCAGCAGCTTAGGAGGGTACGGTCAGCCCCAGCATTTT	NA	TRBV11-3	NA	TRBJ1-5
CASSLSTRESTDTQYF	TGTGCCAGCAGCTTAAGTACGCGGGAAAGCACAGATACGCAGTATTTT	many	TRBV11-3	NA	TRBJ2-3
CASTTGGLQETQYF	TGTGCCAGTACCACAGGGGGCCTCCAAGAGACCCAGTACTTC	few	TRBV19	TRBD1	TRBJ2-5
CASSLGDTEAFF	TGTGCCAGCAGTTTAGGGGATACTGAAGCTTTCTTT	NA	TRBV28	NA	TRBJ1-1
CASTYPGARNADTQYF	TGTGCCAGCACCTACCCGGGGGCTAGAAACGCAGATACGCAGTATTTT	few	TRBV11-3	NA	TRBJ2-3
CASSFGDRGFTTQYF	TGTGCCAGCAGCTTTGGAGACAGGGGTTTTACTACGCAGTATTTT	NA	TRBV11-3	TRBD1	TRBJ2-3
CASSWTGVMNTEAFF	TGCGCCAGCAGCTGGACAGGGGTTATGAACACTGAAGCTTTCTTT	NA	TRBV5-1	TRBD1	TRBJ1-1
CASRYSGTGNSYEQYF	TGTGCCAGTAGGTACTCGGGGACAGGGAACTCCTACGAGCAGTACTTC	NA	TRBV19	TRBD1	TRBJ2-7
CASSSTSGGTLRADTQYF	TGTGCCAGCAGCTCAACTAGCGGGGGGACCCTACGGGCAGATACGCAGTATTTT	NA	TRBV11-3	TRBD2	TRBJ2-3
CASSLRSGDGSPLHF	TGTGCCAGCAGCTTGCGTTCAGGGGACGGCTCACCCCTCCACTTT	few	TRBV11-3	NA	TRBJ1-6
CASAPPAYEQYF	TGTGCCAGCGCTCCACCGGCCTACGAGCAGTACTTC	NA	TRBV28	NA	TRBJ2-7
CSVGGGAFSGANVLTF	TGCAGCGTTGGAGGCGGGGCGTTCTCTGGGGCCAACGTCCTGACTTTC	NA	TRBV29-1	NA	TRBJ2-6
CASSQQTSRAFF	TGTGCCAGCAGCCAACAAACAAGTAGAGCTTTCTTT	few	TRBV14	NA	TRBJ1-1
CASSISRPGYVYEQYF	TGTGCCAGTAGTATCTCGCGTCCGGGGTACGTGTACGAGCAGTACTTC	NA	TRBV19	NA	TRBJ2-7
CASSSRLAGADTQYF	TGTGCCAGCAGCTCCCGGCTAGCGGGGGCAGATACGCAGTATTTT	few	TRBV7-4	TRBD2	TRBJ2-3
CASFVRGDNQPQHF	TGTGCCAGCTTCGTCAGGGGAGACAATCAGCCCCAGCATTTT	NA	TRBV28	NA	TRBJ1-5
CAWSVLGRETQYF	TGTGCCTGGAGTGTACTAGGGAGGGAGACCCAGTACTTC	NA	TRBV30	NA	TRBJ2-5
CASSLVSSGNTIYF	TGTGCCAGCAGTTTAGTCAGCTCTGGAAACACCATATATTTT	few	TRBV28	NA	TRBJ1-3
CASNSGGGTQYF	TGTGCCAGCAATAGCGGTGGTGGGACCCAGTACTTC	NA	TRBV2	NA	TRBJ2-5
CASSLTPGTSGMMNEQFF	TGTGCCAGCAGTTTAACGCCGGGGACTAGCGGGATGATGAATGAGCAGTTCTTC	NA	TRBV28	TRBD2	TRBJ2-1
CASSPRQGGGSNSYEQYF	TGTGCCAGCTCACCACGTCAGGGAGGCGGGAGTAACTCCTACGAGCAGTACTTC	NA	TRBV18	TRBD2	TRBJ2-7
CASSYRDRGLYEQYF	TGTGCCAGCAGTTACCGGGACAGGGGTTTGTATGAGCAGTACTTC	NA	TRBV6-8	TRBD1	TRBJ2-7
CAWRRSVMDTEAFF	TGTGCCTGGAGAAGGAGTGTAATGGACACTGAAGCTTTCTTT	NA	TRBV30	NA	TRBJ1-1
CASSFVHRMLYGYTF	TGTGCCAGCAGCTTTGTTCACAGGATGTTGTATGGCTACACCTTC	NA	TRBV12-1	NA	TRBJ1-2
CASSTGTDGYTF	TGTGCCAGCAGCACAGGGACCGATGGCTACACCTTC	few	TRBV6-8	NA	TRBJ1-2
CAWRDRWAEAFF	TGTGCCTGGAGGGACCGTTGGGCTGAAGCTTTCTTT	few	TRBV30	NA	TRBJ1-1
CASSYAGNPNEKLFF	TGTGCCAGCAGTTATGCAGGGAATCCTAATGAAAAACTGTTTTTT	few	TRBV6-8	NA	TRBJ1-4
CASSLYRGVMNTEAFF	TGTGCCAGCAGCTTATACAGGGGCGTTATGAACACTGAAGCTTTCTTT	many	TRBV11-3	TRBD1	TRBJ1-1
CASSQGGQVQETQYF	TGCGCCAGCAGCCAAGGGGGACAGGTCCAAGAGACCCAGTACTTC	NA	TRBV4-1	TRBD1	TRBJ2-5
CASSPGPSQETQYF	TGTGCCAGCAGCCCAGGCCCCAGCCAAGAGACCCAGTACTTC	many	TRBV11-3	NA	TRBJ2-5
CASSGLAGGVEQYF	TGTGCCAGCAGCGGACTAGCGGGAGGGGTCGAGCAGTACTTC	few	TRBV11-3	TRBD2	TRBJ2-7
CASRGDREGSPLNIQYF	TGTGCCAGCAGAGGAGACAGGGAGGGGTCGCCTTTAAACATTCAGTACTTC	NA	TRBV6-8	NA	TRBJ2-4
CARGSWGTDTQYF	TGTGCCAGGGGGAGCTGGGGCACAGATACGCAGTATTTT	few	TRBV2	NA	TRBJ2-3
CASTPTDRSEKLFF	TGCGCCAGCACCCCCACGGACAGGAGTGAAAAACTGTTTTTT	NA	TRBV5-1	TRBD1	TRBJ1-4
CAWRLQGLNTEAFF	TGTGCCTGGAGATTACAGGGTCTGAACACTGAAGCTTTCTTT	NA	TRBV30	NA	TRBJ1-1
CASSLGQGFRQPQHF	TGTGCCAGCAGTTTGGGACAGGGTTTTCGTCAGCCCCAGCATTTT	few	TRBV28	TRBD1	TRBJ1-5
CASNGGAPDTQYF	TGTGCCAGTAATGGGGGCGCCCCAGATACGCAGTATTTT	NA	TRBV19	NA	TRBJ2-3
CASSIGNSLTRETQYF	TGTGCCAGTAGTATAGGGAACAGTCTAACGAGGGAGACCCAGTACTTC	NA	TRBV19	NA	TRBJ2-5
CASSPGLAGAYEQFF	TGTGCCAGCAGCCCTGGACTAGCGGGAGCCTATGAGCAGTTCTTC	few	TRBV11-3	TRBD2	TRBJ2-1
CASSAQGNSNSPLHF	TGTGCCAGCAGCGCCCAGGGGAACAGCAATTCACCCCTCCACTTT	many	TRBV11-3	NA	TRBJ1-6
CASSQKGGETQYF	TGCGCCAGCAGCCAAAAAGGGGGTGAGACCCAGTACTTC	many	TRBV23-1	NA	TRBJ2-5
CASSRRTGAHTDTQYF	TGTGCCAGCAGCCGCCGGACAGGGGCACACACAGATACGCAGTATTTT	many	TRBV9	TRBD1	TRBJ2-3
CATSPEAGLAGYTGELFF	TGTGCCACCAGCCCGGAGGCCGGACTAGCGGGATACACCGGGGAGCTGTTTTTT	NA	TRBV15	TRBD2	TRBJ2-2
CASSIDFWGTEAFF	TGTGCCAGTAGTATAGATTTTTGGGGGACTGAAGCTTTCTTT	few	TRBV19	NA	TRBJ1-1
CASSRQGSGADTQYF	TGTGCCAGTAGTAGACAGGGGTCTGGGGCAGATACGCAGTATTTT	NA	TRBV19	TRBD1	TRBJ2-3
CASSSSSGQHNQPQHF	TGTGCCAGCAGTTCTTCATCGGGACAGCACAATCAGCCCCAGCATTTT	few	TRBV6-8	TRBD1	TRBJ1-5
CASSIKTVRDTQYF	TGTGCCAGTAGTATAAAAACAGTCCGGGATACGCAGTATTTT	NA	TRBV19	NA	TRBJ2-3
CASSQDLVTDTQYF	TGTGCCAGCAGCCAAGATTTGGTCACAGATACGCAGTATTTT	once	TRBV14	NA	TRBJ2-3
CASSQNAGTSTDTQYF	TGTGCCAGCAGCCAAAATGCGGGGACCAGCACAGATACGCAGTATTTT	few	TRBV7-1	NA	TRBJ2-3
CASRQTRTSGNDEQFF	TGTGCCAGCAGACAAACCCGGACTAGCGGGAATGATGAGCAGTTCTTC	medium-sized	TRBV11-3	TRBD2	TRBJ2-1